Below, 23 T cell receptor beta chains from the same sample are listed, as sequenced in a study of blood T cell repertoires in COVID-19. Clones were read by immunoSEQ multiplex PCR, and TCRdb kept only the in-frame ones, dropping some. The sample lists some 98,000 clones; less than 85% were seen once. The sample was peripheral blood. The receptors shown here come from a man in his sixties or seventies with active or convalescent COVID-19.

This clone was observed once. The V gene is TRBV27, the J gene TRBJ2-3; D gene unclear. Per the germline V gene, CDR1 is MNHEY and CDR2 is SMNVEV (reference sequence). There are 13 residues in the CDR3. V lost 3 bases and J lost 5, with 9 bases in between. The CDR3 loop is CASSFQPGDTQYF. CDR3 sequence (DNA): TGTGCCAGCAGTTTCCAGCCGGGAGATACGCAGTATTTT.

This clone was observed a single time. The V and J genes are TRBV7-9 and TRBJ2-2; D is unclear. Germline-derived CDR1 and CDR2 are SEHNR and FQNEAQ (reference sequence). The CDR3 is 17 residues long. V shed 0 bases and J shed 4 bases, with 15 bases lying between them. The CDR3, as DNA: TGTGCCAGCAGCTTAGCGCTCATGGGCGCCGGCACCGGGGAGCTGTTTTTT. Translating it yields CASSLALMGAGTGELFF.

V and J are TRBV5-1 and TRBJ1-6, with 9 nucleotides matching TRBD1. Germline V CDR1 and CDR2: SGHRS, YFSETQ. Trimming at V came to 0 bases and at J to 7 bases, leaving 8 bases not matched to a gene. CDR3 size: 17 residues. CDR3 nucleotide sequence: TGCGCCAGCAGCTTGGCCGGGACAGGGATATTAAATTCACCCCTCCACTTT. This sequence encodes CASSLAGTGILNSPLHF.

Here the CDR3 reads CASSWGQNTEAFF. CDR3 bases: TGCGCCAGCAGCTGGGGACAGAACACTGAAGCTTTCTTT. The chain joins TRBV5-1 to TRBJ1-1, with TRBD1 as a possible D gene (6 bases). From germline, CDR1 is SGHRS and CDR2 YFSETQ. The CDR3 is made up of 13 amino acids. V lost 3 bases, J lost 1 base, and 7 bases lay in between.

V usage is TRBV9 and J usage is TRBJ2-5; 11 bases match TRBD2. CDR3 length: 16 residues. Unmatched junction bases numbered 12, after V lost 6 bases and J lost 5 bases. Germline V gene data show CDR1 as SGDLS and CDR2 as YYNGEE. The CDR3 DNA is TGTGCCAGCACCCAAGGAATAGCGGGGGGGTTGGAGACCCAGTACTTC. Translated, it gives CASTQGIAGGLETQYF.

This chain links TRBV19 with TRBJ2-5, with 7 nucleotides matching TRBD1. Trimming removed 3 bases from V and 4 bases from J; junction bases left unmatched: 8. In germline, CDR1 is LNHDA, CDR2 SQIVND (reference sequence). CDR3 size: 15 residues. The CDR3 sequence is CASSMAQGDGETQYF. The CDR3, as DNA: TGTGCCAGTAGTATGGCGCAGGGGGATGGAGAGACCCAGTACTTC.

This chain connects TRBV9 to TRBJ1-2, with D hard to call. Per germline, CDR1 SGDLS and CDR2 YYNGEE. V was shortened by 3 bases and J by 1 base, with 13 bases between the two germline ends. This CDR3 spans 15 amino acids. The CDR3 spells CASSARRAVNYGYTF. The CDR3 DNA is TGTGCCAGCAGCGCACGGAGGGCGGTTAACTATGGCTACACCTTC.

J is TRBJ1-3 and V is TRBV19; D ambiguous. In germline, CDR1 is LNHDA, CDR2 SQIVND (reference sequence). This CDR3 is 16 amino acids long. The V gene lost 3 bases and the J gene lost 0 bases, with 12 bases spanning the gap. The CDR3 DNA reads TGTGCCAGTAGTATTCTGGACTCAAGCTCTGGAAACACCATATATTTT. Its translation is CASSILDSSSGNTIYF.

Remarks on this clone: One junction end disagrees with the germline gene, perhaps due to a read error. The genes are TRBV30 and TRBJ2-1; 8 bases are a match to TRBD2. Per germline, CDR1 GTSNPN and CDR2 SVGIG (reference sequence). This CDR3 comprises 11 residues. The CDR3: CAWSRGGLRIF. In DNA form, the CDR3 reads TGTGCCTGGAGTCGGGGGGGACTCCGGATCTTC.

Here the CDR3 DNA reads TGTGCCAGCAGTCCGACAGGGCTATACGAGCAGTACTTC. Translation gives CASSPTGLYEQYF. The rearrangement uses TRBV27 and TRBJ2-7; 7 nucleotides line up with TRBD1. The CDR3 contains 13 residues. V lost 5 bases to trimming and J lost 4 bases; unmatched junction nucleotides: 5. The germline V gene has CDR1 MNHEY and CDR2 SMNVEV (reference sequence).

The chain couples TRBV11-2 to TRBJ2-5; the D is unclear. The CDR3 length is 13 residues. V gave up 1 base and J gave up 9 bases, with 12 bases separating them. CDR1 and CDR2 from the germline V gene are SGHAT and FQNNGV. CDR3 in DNA: TGTGCCAGCAGCTTAGTTGCGGAAGTTGCCCAGTACTTC. Translating it yields CASSLVAEVAQYF.

This clone occurred once. The V call is TRBV19, the J call TRBJ2-5, with 11 bases matching TRBD2. The J segment lost 1 base and the V segment lost 0 bases, leaving 1 base of the junction unmatched. The CDR3 spans 16 residues. Germline V gene sequence: CDR1 LNHDA, CDR2 SQIVND (reference sequence). The CDR3 sequence: CASSIDLAGGQETQYF. CDR3 sequence (DNA): TGTGCCAGTAGTATAGATCTAGCGGGGGGCCAAGAGACCCAGTACTTC.

The J gene is TRBJ1-6, the V gene TRBV5-6; no clear D. The germline V gene encodes CDR1 SGHDT and CDR2 YYEEEE. V gave up 0 bases and J gave up 7 bases, with 14 bases separating them. CDR3 length equals 16 residues. This CDR3 is CASSLVGTVFNSPLHF. In DNA, the CDR3 is TGTGCCAGCAGCTTGGTGGGCACAGTCTTCAATTCACCCCTCCACTTT.

This sequence joins TRBV2 and TRBJ2-7; 9 nucleotides match TRBD1. CDR1 is SNHLY, CDR2 FYNNEI, per germline. V dropped 1 base and J dropped 4; count of bases not matched to a gene: 5. The CDR3 has 15 amino acids. This chain's CDR3 is CASSEGTGVIYEQYF. Written as DNA, the CDR3 is TGTGCCAGCAGTGAAGGGACAGGGGTCATATACGAGCAGTACTTC. Using reference TRBV2 and TRBJ2-7 for the parts outside the CDR3, the full variable domain is EPEVTQTPSHQVTQMGQEVILRCVPISNHLYFYWYRQILGQKVEFLVSFYNNEISEKSEIFDDQFSVERPDGSNFTLKIRSTKLEDSAMYFCASSEGTGVIYEQYFGPGTRLTVT.

The chain couples TRBV30 to TRBJ1-5; 9 bases line up with TRBD1. Germline V gene lookup returns CDR1 GTSNPN and CDR2 SVGIG (reference sequence). V was clipped by 2 bases and J by 5 bases; unmatched bases: 7. The CDR3 runs 15 residues. CDR3 coding DNA: TGTGCCTGGAGTTCCGGGACAGGGTTTCATCAGCCCCAGCATTTT. It specifies CAWSSGTGFHQPQHF.

The gene calls are TRBV11-2 and TRBJ2-7; 8 bases match TRBD2. CDR3 size: 15 residues. V dropped 5 bases and J dropped 5; count of bases not matched to a gene: 11. Germline V lookup: CDR1 SGHAT, CDR2 FQNNGV. CDR3 region: CASSRPRLAQHEQYF. The CDR3 nucleotides read TGTGCCAGCAGCCGTCCCCGACTAGCGCAACACGAGCAGTACTTC.

The J gene is TRBJ1-5, the V gene TRBV4-1; no reliable D call. This CDR3 has 13 residues. The V end was cut by 4 bases, the J end by 0 bases, with 4 bases between. CDR1 and CDR2 from the germline V gene are MGHRA and YSYEKL. CDR3 in DNA: TGCGCCAGCAGCCTACATAGCAATCAGCCCCAGCATTTT. This codes for CASSLHSNQPQHF.

The rearrangement uses TRBV18 and TRBJ1-6; the match to TRBD1 covers 7 bases. The CDR3 spans 14 residues. V dropped 3 bases and J dropped 7; count of bases not matched to a gene: 3. CDR1 is KGHSH and CDR2 is LQKENI in the germline V gene. The CDR3 spells CASSPDRENSPLHF. The CDR3 region has the DNA TGTGCCAGCTCACCCGACAGGGAAAATTCACCCCTCCACTTT.

The chain joins TRBV28 to TRBJ1-2, with 8 bases matching TRBD1. Trimming cost V 5 bases and J 8 bases; bases outside gene matches: 19. Germline CDR1 MDHEN, CDR2 SYDVKM. CDR3 length: 17 amino acids. The chain's CDR3 is CASSPPFRTGWGRGYTF. CDR3 coding DNA: TGTGCCAGCAGTCCGCCTTTTCGGACAGGGTGGGGACGGGGCTACACCTTC.

The chain uses TRBV6-1 and TRBJ2-2; TRBD1 matches at 7 bases. The V segment lost 1 base and the J segment 9 bases; nucleotides outside the gene matches: 14. The CDR3 runs 17 residues. Germline lookup yields CDR1 MNHNS and CDR2 SASEGT. The CDR3 DNA reads as TGTGCCAGCAGTGAAGGGACAGGCGAGGTTTCTATAAGGGAGCTGTTTTTT. This gives the protein CASSEGTGEVSIRELFF.

This clone was seen only once. The chain employs TRBV3-1 (or the pseudogene TRBV3-2) and TRBJ2-5, with D perhaps TRBD2 (6 bases). Germline V CDR1 and CDR2: LGHDT, YNNKEL (reference sequence). Trimming cost V 10 bases and J 7 bases, with 16 bases left between them. The CDR3 extends over 12 amino acids. CDR3 protein: CATFAAGGTQYF. CDR3 sequence (DNA): TGTGCCACCTTCGCGGCCGGGGGGACCCAGTACTTC.

Here the CDR3 reads CATSRGRDEKLFF. The CDR3 DNA reads as TGTGCCACCAGCAGGGGGAGAGATGAAAAACTGTTTTTT. The rearrangement joins TRBV15 to TRBJ1-4, with unresolved D. This CDR3 contains 13 residues. Trimming cost V 3 bases and J 6 bases, with 8 bases left between them. CDR1 is LNHNV, CDR2 YYDKDF, per germline (reference sequence). Supplemented by reference TRBV15 and TRBJ1-4, the full variable domain reads DAMVIQNPRYQVTQFGKPVTLSCSQTLNHNVMYWYQQKSSQAPKLLFHYYDKDFNNEADTPDNFQSRRPNTSFCFLDIRSPGLGDTAMYLCATSRGRDEKLFFGSGTQLSVL.

Only a few counts were recorded for this clone. The V call is TRBV29-1, the J call TRBJ1-1; D gene unclear. V lost 6 bases and J lost 3, with 14 bases in between. The CDR3 sequence is 13 residues long. CDR1 SQVTM and CDR2 ANQGSEA come from the germline V gene. The DNA for the CDR3 is TGCAGCGTCCTGACGGGTGGCGACACTGAAGCTTTCTTT. It is translated as CSVLTGGDTEAFF.